The clone carrying this T cell receptor beta chain was seen just once. Antigen: not known. The CDR3 loop spans 16 amino acids. With V trimmed by 7 bases and J by 1 base, 9 bases remained unmatched. Looked up from germline, CDR1 is SGHNT and CDR2 is YYREEE (reference sequence). An input of roughly 0.5 to 1 ug of RNA was subjected to reverse transcription using random hexamers. TCR beta CDR3 was amplified by immunoSEQ multiplex PCR. This amplification extended across 54 Vbeta and 13 Jbeta segments. MiXCR was run by TCRdb on the immunoSEQ multiplex PCR reads, yielding one entry per CDR3 protein. The sample shows 200,000 to 300,000 distinct CDR3 sequences, almost 97% of them seen only once. The data derive from a study of CD8 T cells in Susac syndrome. General study results and limits: Repertoires of Susac syndrome CD4+ T cells lacked clonal expansion.

Fulfillment of recently defined diagnostic criteria for definite or probable disease was shown by the patients with Susac syndrome. TEMRA cells were FACS-enriched, unlike CD8+ and CD4+ T cells, which were negatively isolated. V and J are TRBV5-4 and TRBJ2-2; 8 bases agree with TRBD1. Material: CD4+ T cells from PBMCs. This TCR was sampled from a human donor with Susac syndrome. CDR3 sequence: CASRSLDRENTGELFF. CDR3 sequence (DNA): TGTGCCAGCCGCAGCTTGGACAGGGAGAACACCGGGGAGCTGTTTTTT.